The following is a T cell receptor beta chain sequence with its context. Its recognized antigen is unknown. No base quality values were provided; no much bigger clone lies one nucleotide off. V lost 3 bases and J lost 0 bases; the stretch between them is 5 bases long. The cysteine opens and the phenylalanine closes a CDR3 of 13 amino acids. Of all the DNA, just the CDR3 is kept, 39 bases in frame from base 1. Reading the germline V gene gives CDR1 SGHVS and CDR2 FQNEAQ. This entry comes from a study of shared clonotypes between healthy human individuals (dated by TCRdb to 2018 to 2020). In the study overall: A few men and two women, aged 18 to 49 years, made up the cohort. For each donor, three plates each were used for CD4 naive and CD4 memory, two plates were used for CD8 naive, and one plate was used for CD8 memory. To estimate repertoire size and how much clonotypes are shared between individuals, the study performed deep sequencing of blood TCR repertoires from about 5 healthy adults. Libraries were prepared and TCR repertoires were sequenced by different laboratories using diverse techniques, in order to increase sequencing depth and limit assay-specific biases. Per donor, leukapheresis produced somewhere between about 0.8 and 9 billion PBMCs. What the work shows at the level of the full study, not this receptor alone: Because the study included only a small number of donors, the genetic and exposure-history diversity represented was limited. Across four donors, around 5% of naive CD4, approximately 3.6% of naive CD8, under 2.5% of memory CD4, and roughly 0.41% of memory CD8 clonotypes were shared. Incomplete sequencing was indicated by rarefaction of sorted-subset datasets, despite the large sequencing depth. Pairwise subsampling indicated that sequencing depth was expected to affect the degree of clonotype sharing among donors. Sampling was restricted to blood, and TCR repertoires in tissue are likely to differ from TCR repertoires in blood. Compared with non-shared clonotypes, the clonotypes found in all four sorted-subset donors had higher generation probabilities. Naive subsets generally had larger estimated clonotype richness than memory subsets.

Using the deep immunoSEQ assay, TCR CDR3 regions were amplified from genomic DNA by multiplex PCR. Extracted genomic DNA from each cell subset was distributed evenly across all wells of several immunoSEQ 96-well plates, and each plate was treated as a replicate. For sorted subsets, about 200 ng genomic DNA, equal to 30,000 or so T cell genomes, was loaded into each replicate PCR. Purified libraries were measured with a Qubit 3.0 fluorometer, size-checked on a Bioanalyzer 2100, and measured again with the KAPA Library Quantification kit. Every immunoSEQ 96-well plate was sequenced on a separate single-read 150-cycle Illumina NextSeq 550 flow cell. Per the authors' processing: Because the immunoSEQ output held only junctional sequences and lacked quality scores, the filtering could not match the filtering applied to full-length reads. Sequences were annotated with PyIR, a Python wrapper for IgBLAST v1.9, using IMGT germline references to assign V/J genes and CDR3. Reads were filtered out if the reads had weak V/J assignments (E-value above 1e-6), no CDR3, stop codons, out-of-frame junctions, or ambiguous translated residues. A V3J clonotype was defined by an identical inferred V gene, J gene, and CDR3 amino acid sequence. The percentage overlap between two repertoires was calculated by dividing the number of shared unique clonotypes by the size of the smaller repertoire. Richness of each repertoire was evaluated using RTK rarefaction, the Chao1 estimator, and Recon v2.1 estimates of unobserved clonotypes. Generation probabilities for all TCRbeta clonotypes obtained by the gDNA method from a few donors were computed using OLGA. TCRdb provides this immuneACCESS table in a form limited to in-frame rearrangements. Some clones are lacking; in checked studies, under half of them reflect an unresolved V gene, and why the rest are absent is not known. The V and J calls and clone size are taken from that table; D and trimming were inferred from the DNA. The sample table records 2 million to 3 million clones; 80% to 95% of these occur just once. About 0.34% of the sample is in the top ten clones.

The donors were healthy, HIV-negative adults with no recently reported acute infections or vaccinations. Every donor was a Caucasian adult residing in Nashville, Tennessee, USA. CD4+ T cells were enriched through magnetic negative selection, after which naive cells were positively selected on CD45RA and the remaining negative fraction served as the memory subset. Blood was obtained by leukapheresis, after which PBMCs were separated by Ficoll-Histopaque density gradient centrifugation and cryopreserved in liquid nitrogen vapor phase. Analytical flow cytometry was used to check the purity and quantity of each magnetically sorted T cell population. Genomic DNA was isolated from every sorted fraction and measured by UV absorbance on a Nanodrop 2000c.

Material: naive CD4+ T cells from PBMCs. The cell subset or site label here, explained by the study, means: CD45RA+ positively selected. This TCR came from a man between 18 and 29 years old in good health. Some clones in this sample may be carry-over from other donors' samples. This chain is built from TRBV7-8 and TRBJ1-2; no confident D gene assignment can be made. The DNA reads TGTGCCAGCAGCTTTCGGGCTAACTATGGCTACACCTTC. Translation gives CASSFRANYGYTF.